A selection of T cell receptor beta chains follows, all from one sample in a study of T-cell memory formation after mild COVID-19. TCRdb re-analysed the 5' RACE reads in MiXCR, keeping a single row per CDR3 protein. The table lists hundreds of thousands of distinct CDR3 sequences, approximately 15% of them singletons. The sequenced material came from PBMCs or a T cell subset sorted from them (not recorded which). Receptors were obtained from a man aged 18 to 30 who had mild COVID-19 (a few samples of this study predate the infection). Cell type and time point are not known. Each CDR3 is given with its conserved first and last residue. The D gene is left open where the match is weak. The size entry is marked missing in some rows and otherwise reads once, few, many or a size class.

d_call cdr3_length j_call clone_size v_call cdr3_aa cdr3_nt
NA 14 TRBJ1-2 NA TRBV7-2 CASSLATAGTGYTF TGTGCCAGCAGCTTAGCCACAGCGGGGACTGGCTACACCTTC
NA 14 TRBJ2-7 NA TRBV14 CASSRRSMAYEQYF TGTGCCAGCAGCCGTCGGTCTATGGCCTACGAGCAGTACTTC
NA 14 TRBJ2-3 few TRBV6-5 CASNRGVNTDTQYF TGTGCCAGCAATAGGGGGGTCAACACAGATACGCAGTATTTT
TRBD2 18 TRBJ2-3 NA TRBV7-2 CASSLVGTSGTPGVTQYF TGTGCCAGCAGCTTAGTGGGTACTAGCGGGACTCCGGGGGTTACGCAGTATTTT
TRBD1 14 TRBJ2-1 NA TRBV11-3 CASSSEGAGNEQFF TGTGCCAGCAGCTCCGAGGGGGCTGGCAATGAGCAGTTCTTC
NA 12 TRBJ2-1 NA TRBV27 CASRTNYNEQFF TGTGCCAGCAGGACGAATTACAATGAGCAGTTCTTC
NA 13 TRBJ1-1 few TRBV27 CASSLRGTTEAFF TGTGCCAGCAGTCTTAGGGGGACCACTGAAGCTTTCTTT
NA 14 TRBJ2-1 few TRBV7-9 CASSLRWSGDEQFF TGTGCCAGCAGCTTGAGGTGGAGCGGCGATGAGCAGTTCTTC
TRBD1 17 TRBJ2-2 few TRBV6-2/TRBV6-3 CASSYPPTGGYTGELFF TGTGCCAGCAGTTACCCACCCACAGGGGGCTACACCGGGGAGCTGTTTTTT
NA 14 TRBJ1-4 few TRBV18 CASSQDRQNEKLFF TGTGCCAGCTCCCAAGACAGACAAAATGAAAAACTGTTTTTT
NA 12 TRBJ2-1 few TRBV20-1 CSAPMRRDEQFF TGCAGTGCCCCGATGCGGCGAGATGAGCAGTTCTTC
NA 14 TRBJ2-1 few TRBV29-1 CSVELQGSSNEQFF TGCAGCGTTGAGCTGCAGGGGTCGTCCAATGAGCAGTTCTTC
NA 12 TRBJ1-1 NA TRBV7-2 CASSFRDSRAFF TGTGCCAGCAGCTTTCGTGACAGTAGAGCTTTCTTT
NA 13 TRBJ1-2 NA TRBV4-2 CASSQEVDYGYTF TGTGCCAGCAGCCAAGAAGTGGATTATGGCTACACCTTC
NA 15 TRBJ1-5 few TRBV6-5 CASSYRTDSNQPQHF TGTGCCAGCAGTTACCGGACGGATAGCAATCAGCCCCAGCATTTT
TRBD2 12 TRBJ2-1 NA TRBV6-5 CASGSGAYEQFF TGTGCCAGTGGTAGCGGGGCCTATGAGCAGTTCTTC
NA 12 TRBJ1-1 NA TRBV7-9 CASSLLDTEAFF TGTGCCAGCAGCTTATTAGACACTGAAGCTTTCTTT
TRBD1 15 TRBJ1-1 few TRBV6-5 CASSYSGQGNTEAFF TGTGCCAGCAGTTACTCGGGACAGGGGAACACTGAAGCTTTCTTT
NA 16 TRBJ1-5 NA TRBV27 CASSLIGQLSNQPQHF TGTGCCAGCAGTTTAATAGGACAGCTGAGCAATCAGCCCCAGCATTTT
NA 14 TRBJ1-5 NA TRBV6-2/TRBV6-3 CASSYGGSGQPQHF TGTGCCAGCAGTTACGGAGGGAGCGGACAGCCCCAGCATTTT
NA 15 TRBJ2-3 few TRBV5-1 CASSPPTGYTDTQYF TGCGCCAGCAGCCCCCCGACAGGATACACAGATACGCAGTATTTT
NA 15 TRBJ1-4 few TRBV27 CASALRQASNEKLFF TGTGCCAGCGCCCTGAGACAGGCCTCTAATGAAAAACTGTTTTTT
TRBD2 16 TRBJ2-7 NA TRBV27 CASSGGDGLSSYEQYF TGTGCCAGCAGTGGGGGGGACGGTTTAAGCTCCTACGAGCAGTACTTC
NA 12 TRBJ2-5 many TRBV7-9 CASSRIQETQYF TGTGCCAGCAGCCGCATCCAAGAGACCCAGTACTTC
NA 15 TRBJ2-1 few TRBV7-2 CASSLEVGRYNEQFF TGTGCCAGCAGCTTAGAAGTGGGTCGGTACAATGAGCAGTTCTTC
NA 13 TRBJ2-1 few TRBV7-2 CASSLLRANEQFF NA
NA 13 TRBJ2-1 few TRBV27 CASIHSEAVDPFF TGTGCCAGCATCCACAGTGAGGCGGTCGATCCGTTCTTC
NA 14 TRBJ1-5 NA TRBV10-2 CASGRTDGNKPQHF TGCGCCAGCGGGAGGACAGACGGCAATAAGCCCCAGCATTTT
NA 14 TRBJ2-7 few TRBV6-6 CASSYNFEGYEQYF TGTGCCAGCAGTTACAACTTCGAAGGCTACGAGCAGTACTTC
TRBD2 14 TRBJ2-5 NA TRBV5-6 CASSSLAGGETQYF TGTGCCAGCAGCTCTCTAGCGGGGGGAGAGACCCAGTACTTC
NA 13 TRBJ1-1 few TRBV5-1 CASSLGPDTEAFF TGCGCCAGCAGCTTAGGGCCGGACACTGAAGCTTTCTTT
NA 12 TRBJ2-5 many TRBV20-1 CSARGQHQTQYF TGCAGTGCTAGAGGCCAGCATCAGACCCAGTACTTC
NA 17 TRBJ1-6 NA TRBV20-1 CNAPGAHRSSYNSPLHF TGCAATGCCCCAGGGGCCCACCGGAGCTCCTATAATTCACCCCTCCACTTT
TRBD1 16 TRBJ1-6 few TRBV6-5 CASSPRTGAPSEALHF TGTGCCAGCAGTCCCCGGACAGGGGCGCCGAGCGAAGCCCTCCACTTT
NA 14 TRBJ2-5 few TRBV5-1 CASSLALLQETQYF TGCGCCAGCAGCTTGGCCCTGCTCCAAGAGACCCAGTACTTC
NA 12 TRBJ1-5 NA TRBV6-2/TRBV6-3 CASSPPYQPQHF TGTGCCAGCAGTCCTCCCTATCAGCCCCAGCATTTT
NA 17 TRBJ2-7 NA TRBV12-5 CASGLILDPGTVYEQYF TGTGCTAGTGGTTTGATCTTAGACCCGGGGACGGTTTACGAGCAGTACTTC
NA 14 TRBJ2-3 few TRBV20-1 CSAKREGVADTQYF TGCAGCGCCAAAAGAGAGGGGGTCGCAGATACGCAGTATTTT
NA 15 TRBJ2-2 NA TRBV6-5 CASSYRQANTGELFF TGTGCCAGCAGTTACAGGCAGGCGAACACCGGGGAGCTGTTTTTT
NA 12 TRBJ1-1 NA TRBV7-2 CASRDRPLKAFF TGTGCCAGCAGAGACAGGCCCCTTAAAGCTTTCTTT
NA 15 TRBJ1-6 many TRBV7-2 CASSLEAGIISPLHF TGTGCCAGCAGCTTAGAGGCAGGGATAATATCACCCCTCCACTTT
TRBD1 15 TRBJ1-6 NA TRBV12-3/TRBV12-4 CASSLWGDRGTPLHF TGTGCCAGCAGTTTATGGGGGGACAGGGGAACACCCCTCCACTTT
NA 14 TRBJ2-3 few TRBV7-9 CASSPGRGGDTQYF TGTGCCAGCAGCCCCGGGCGGGGTGGCGATACGCAGTATTTT
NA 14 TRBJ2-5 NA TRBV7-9 CASSIRASQETQYF TGTGCCAGCAGTATCCGGGCTTCGCAAGAGACCCAGTACTTC
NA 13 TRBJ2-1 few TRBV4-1 CASSRARWNEQFF TGCGCCAGCAGCCGAGCCCGATGGAATGAGCAGTTCTTC
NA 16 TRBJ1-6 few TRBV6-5 CASSYNGSPYNSPLHF TGTGCCAGCAGTTACAATGGGTCCCCCTATAATTCACCCCTCCACTTT
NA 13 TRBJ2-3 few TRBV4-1 CASSQGGVDTQYF TGCGCCAGCAGCCAAGGTGGGGTGGATACGCAGTATTTT
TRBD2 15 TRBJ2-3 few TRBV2 CASSDLAGGSDTQYF TGTGCCAGCAGTGACCTAGCGGGGGGTTCAGATACGCAGTATTTT
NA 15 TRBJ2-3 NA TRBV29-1 CSVDYRGTPTDTQYF TGCAGCGTTGACTATCGGGGGACCCCCACAGATACGCAGTATTTT
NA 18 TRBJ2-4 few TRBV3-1 CASSQDIRGSVGKNIQYF TGTGCCAGCAGCCAAGATATTCGGGGAAGTGTCGGCAAAAACATTCAGTACTTC